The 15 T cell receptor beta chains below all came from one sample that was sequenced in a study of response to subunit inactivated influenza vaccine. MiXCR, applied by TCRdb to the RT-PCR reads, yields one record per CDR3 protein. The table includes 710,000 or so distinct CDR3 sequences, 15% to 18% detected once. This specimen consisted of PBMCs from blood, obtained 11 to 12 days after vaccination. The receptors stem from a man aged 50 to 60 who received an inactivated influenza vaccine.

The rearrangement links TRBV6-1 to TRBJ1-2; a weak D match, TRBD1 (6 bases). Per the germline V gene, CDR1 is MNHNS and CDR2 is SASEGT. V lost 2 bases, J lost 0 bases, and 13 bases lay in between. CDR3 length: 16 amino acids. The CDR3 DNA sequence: TGTGCCAGCAGTGAATTGTGGGACACCGCTAACTATGGCTACACCTTC. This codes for CASSELWDTANYGYTF.

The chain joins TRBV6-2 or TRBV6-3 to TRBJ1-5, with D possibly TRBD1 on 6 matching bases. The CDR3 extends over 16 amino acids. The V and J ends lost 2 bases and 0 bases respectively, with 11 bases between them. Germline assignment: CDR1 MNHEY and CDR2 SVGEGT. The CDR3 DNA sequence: TGTGCCAGCAGTTACAGGACAGCAAGTAGCAATCAGCCCCAGCATTTT. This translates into CASSYRTASSNQPQHF.

The CDR3 coding sequence is TGCAGCTTGGCCCCTTTGGGCGCCAGCACAGATACGCAGTATTTT. Its protein is CSLAPLGASTDTQYF. J is TRBJ2-3 and V is TRBV29-1; D unresolved. Germline CDR1 SQVTM, CDR2 ANQGSEA. V lost 8 bases, J lost 0 bases, and 18 bases lay in between. CDR3 length: 15 amino acids.

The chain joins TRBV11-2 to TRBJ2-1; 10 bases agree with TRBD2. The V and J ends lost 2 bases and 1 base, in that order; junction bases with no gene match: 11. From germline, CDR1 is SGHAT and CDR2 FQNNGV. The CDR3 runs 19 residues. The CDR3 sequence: CASSLWQLAGLVSYNEQFF. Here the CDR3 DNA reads TGTGCCAGCAGCTTATGGCAACTAGCGGGACTAGTATCCTACAATGAGCAGTTCTTC.

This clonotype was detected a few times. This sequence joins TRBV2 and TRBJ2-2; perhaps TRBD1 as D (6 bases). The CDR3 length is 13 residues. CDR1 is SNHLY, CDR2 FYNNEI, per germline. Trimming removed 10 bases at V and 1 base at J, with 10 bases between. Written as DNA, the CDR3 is TGTGCCACTTTGACAGGGAACACCGGGGAGCTGTTTTTT. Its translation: CATLTGNTGELFF.

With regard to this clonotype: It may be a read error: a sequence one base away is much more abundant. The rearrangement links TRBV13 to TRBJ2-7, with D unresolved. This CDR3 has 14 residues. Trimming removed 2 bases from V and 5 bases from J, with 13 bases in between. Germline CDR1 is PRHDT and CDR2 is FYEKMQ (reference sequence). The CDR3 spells CASSLLLQNHEQYF. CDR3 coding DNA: TGTGCCAGCAGCTTACTCCTGCAAAACCACGAGCAGTACTTC.

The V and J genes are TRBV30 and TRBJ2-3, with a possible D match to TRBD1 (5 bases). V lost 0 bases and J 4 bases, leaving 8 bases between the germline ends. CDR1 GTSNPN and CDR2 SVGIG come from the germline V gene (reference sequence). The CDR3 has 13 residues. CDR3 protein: CAWSVGVPDTQYF. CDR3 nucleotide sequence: TGTGCCTGGAGTGTAGGGGTCCCAGATACGCAGTATTTT.

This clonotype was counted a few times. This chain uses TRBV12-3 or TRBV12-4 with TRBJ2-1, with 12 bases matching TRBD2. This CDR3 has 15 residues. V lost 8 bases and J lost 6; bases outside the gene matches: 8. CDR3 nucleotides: TGTGCCAGCGGACTGACTAGCGGGAGTCGCAATGAGCAGTTCTTC. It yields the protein CASGLTSGSRNEQFF.

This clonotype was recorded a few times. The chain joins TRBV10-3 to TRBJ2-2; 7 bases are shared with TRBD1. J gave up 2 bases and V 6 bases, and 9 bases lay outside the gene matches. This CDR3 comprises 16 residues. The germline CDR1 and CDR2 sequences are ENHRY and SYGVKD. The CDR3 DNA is TGTGCCATCAGGGACGTACAGGGGCCAAACACCGGGGAGCTGTTTTTT. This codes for CAIRDVQGPNTGELFF.

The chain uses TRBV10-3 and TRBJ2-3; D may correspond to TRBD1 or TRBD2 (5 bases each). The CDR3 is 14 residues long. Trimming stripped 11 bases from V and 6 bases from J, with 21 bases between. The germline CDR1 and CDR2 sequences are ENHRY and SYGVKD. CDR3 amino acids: CASSGTNLVDTQYF. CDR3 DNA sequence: TGTGCCTCTTCCGGGACCAACCTAGTGGATACGCAGTATTTT.

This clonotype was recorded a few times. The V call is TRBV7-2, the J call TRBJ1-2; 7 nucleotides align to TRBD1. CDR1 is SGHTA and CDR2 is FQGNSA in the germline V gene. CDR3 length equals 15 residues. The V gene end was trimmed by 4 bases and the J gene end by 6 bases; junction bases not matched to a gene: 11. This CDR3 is CASSSRKAGGNGYTF. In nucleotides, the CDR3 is TGTGCCAGCAGCTCCAGGAAGGCAGGGGGTAATGGCTACACCTTC.

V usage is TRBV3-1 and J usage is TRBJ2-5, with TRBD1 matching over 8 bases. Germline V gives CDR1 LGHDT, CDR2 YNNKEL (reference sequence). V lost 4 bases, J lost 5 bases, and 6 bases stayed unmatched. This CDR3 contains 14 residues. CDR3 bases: TGTGCCAGCAGCCCAACAGGGGGTTTTGAGACCCAGTACTTC. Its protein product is CASSPTGGFETQYF.

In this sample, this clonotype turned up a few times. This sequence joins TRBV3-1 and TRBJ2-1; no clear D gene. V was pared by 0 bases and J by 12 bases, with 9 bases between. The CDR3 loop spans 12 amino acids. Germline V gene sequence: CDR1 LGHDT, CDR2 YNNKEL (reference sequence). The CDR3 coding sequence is TGTGCCAGCAGCCAAGATTCGCTAAGGCAGTTCTTC. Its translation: CASSQDSLRQFF.

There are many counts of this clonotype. The CDR3, as DNA: TGTGCCATCAGTGAGGGGGTACCCAGGCAGTTCTTC. As protein: CAISEGVPRQFF. The V gene is TRBV10-3, the J gene TRBJ2-1; D gene uncertain. Between the trimmed V and J ends, which lost 2 bases and 12 bases, there was a span of 11 bases. CDR1 and CDR2 from the germline V gene are ENHRY and SYGVKD. The CDR3 has 12 residues.

The CDR3 nucleotides are TGTGCCAGCAGCCGACAGGGTCCCGATGGCTACACCTTC. Its protein is CASSRQGPDGYTF. The chain combines TRBV7-9 with TRBJ1-2, with 7 bases that match TRBD1. The length of the CDR3 is 13 residues. Germline values: CDR1 SEHNR, CDR2 FQNEAQ (reference sequence). After removal of 5 bases from V and 6 bases from J, the junction contained 6 bases not matched to a gene.